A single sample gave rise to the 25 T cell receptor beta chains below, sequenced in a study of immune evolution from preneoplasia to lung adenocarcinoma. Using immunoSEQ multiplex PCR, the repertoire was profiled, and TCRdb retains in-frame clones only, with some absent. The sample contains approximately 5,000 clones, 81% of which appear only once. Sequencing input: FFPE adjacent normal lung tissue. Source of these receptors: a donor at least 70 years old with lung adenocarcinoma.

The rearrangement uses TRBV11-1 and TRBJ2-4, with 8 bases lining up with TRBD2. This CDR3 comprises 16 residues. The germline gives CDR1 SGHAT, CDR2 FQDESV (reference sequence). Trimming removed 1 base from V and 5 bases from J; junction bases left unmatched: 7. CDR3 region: CASSLGPREGQNIQYF. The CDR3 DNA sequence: TGTGCCAGCAGCTTAGGCCCCCGGGAGGGCCAAAACATTCAGTACTTC.

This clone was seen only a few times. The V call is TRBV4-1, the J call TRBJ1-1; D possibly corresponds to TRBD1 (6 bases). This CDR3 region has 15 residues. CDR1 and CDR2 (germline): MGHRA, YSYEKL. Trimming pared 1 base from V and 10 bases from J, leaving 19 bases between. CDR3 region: CASSQGWAGEVGAFF. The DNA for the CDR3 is TGCGCCAGCAGCCAAGGTTGGGCAGGGGAAGTCGGAGCTTTCTTT.

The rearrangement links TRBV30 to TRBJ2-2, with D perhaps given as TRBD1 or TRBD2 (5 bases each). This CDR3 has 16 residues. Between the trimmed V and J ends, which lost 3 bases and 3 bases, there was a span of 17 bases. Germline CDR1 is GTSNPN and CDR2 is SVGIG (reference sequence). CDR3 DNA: TGTGCCTGGAGGGGCGAGGGACGCAAGGACACCGGGGAGCTGTTTTTT. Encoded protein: CAWRGEGRKDTGELFF.

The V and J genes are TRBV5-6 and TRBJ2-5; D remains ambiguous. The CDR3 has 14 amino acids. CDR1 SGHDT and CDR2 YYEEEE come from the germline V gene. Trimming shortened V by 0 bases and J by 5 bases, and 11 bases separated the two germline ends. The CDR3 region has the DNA TGTGCCAGCAGCTTGGCGGCCGTTCGGGAGACCCAGTACTTC. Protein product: CASSLAAVRETQYF.

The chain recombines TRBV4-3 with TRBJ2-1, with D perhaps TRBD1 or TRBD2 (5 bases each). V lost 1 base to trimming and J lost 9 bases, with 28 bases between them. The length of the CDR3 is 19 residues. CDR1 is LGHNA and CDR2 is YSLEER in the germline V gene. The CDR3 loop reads CASSQAYLVRDRGSCEQFF. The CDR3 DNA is TGCGCCAGCAGCCAAGCATACTTGGTCCGGGACCGGGGATCGTGTGAGCAGTTCTTC.

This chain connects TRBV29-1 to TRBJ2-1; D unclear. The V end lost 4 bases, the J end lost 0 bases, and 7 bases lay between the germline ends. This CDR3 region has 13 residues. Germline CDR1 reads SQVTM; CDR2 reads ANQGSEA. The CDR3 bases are TGCAGCGTTGCGGCGGCCTCCTACAATGAGCAGTTCTTC. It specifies CSVAAASYNEQFF.

CDR3 amino acids: CASSTPRQAGNTEAFF. The CDR3 region has the DNA TGTGCCAGCAGTACTCCCCGACAGGCCGGAAACACTGAAGCTTTCTTT. The chain uses TRBV28 and TRBJ1-1; D might be TRBD1 (6 bases). Germline CDR1 reads MDHEN; CDR2 reads SYDVKM. Between the trimmed V and J ends, which lost 5 bases and 2 bases, there was a span of 18 bases. The CDR3 has 16 residues.

The CDR3 sequence is CASIPFIGGTEAFF. In DNA form, the CDR3 reads TGTGCCAGTATCCCCTTCATTGGCGGCACTGAAGCTTTCTTT. The chain employs TRBV19 and TRBJ1-1, with D unresolved. The germline CDR1 and CDR2 sequences are LNHDA and SQIVND (reference sequence). This CDR3 is built from 14 residues. V gave up 7 bases and J gave up 4 bases, with 16 bases separating them.

CDR3 bases: TGTGCCAGCAGCCAGACTAGCGGGATCACAGATACGCAGTATTTT. This gives the protein CASSQTSGITDTQYF. J is TRBJ2-3 and V is TRBV7-2, with TRBD2 identical over 11 bases. The V gene end was trimmed by 5 bases and the J gene end by 2 bases; junction bases not matched to a gene: 3. Germline CDR1 and CDR2: SGHTA and FQGNSA. This CDR3 contains 15 residues.

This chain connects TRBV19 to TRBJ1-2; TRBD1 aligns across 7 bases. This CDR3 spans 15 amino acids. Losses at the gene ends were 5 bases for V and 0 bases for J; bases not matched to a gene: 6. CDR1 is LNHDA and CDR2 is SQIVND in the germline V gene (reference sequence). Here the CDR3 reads CASSPGTATNYGYTF. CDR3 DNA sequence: TGTGCCAGTAGTCCCGGGACAGCTACTAACTATGGCTACACCTTC. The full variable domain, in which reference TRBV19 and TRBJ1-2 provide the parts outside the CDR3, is DGGITQSPKYLFRKEGQNVTLSCEQNLNHDAMYWYRQDPGQGLRLIYYSQIVNDFQKGDIAEGYSVSREKKESFPLTVTSAQKNPTAFYLCASSPGTATNYGYTFGSGTRLTVV.

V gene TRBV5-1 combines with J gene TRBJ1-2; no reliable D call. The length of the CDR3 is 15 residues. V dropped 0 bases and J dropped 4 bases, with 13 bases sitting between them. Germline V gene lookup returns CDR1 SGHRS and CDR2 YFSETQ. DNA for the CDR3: TGCGCCAGCAGCTTGGCCCCGACCCTAGGCTATGGCTACACCTTC. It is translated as CASSLAPTLGYGYTF.

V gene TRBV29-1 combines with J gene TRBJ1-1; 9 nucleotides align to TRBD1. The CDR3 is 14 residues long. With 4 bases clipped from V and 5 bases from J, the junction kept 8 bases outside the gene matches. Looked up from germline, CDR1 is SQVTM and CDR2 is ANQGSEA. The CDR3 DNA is TGCAGCGTTGCCCTAACAGGGGGCGAGACTGAAGCTTTCTTT. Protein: CSVALTGGETEAFF. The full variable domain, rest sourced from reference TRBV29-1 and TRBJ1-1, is SAVISQKPSRDICQRGTSLTIQCQVDSQVTMMFWYRQQPGQSLTLIATANQGSEATYESGFVIDKFPISRPNLTFSTLTVSNMSPEDSSIYLCSVALTGGETEAFFGQGTRLTVV.

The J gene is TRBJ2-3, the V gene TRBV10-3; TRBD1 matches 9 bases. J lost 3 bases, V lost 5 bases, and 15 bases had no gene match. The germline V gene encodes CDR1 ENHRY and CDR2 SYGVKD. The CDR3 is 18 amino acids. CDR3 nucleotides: TGTGCCATCAGTCCGACAGGGGGACATGGAACGAGGACAGATACGCAGTATTTT. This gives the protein CAISPTGGHGTRTDTQYF.

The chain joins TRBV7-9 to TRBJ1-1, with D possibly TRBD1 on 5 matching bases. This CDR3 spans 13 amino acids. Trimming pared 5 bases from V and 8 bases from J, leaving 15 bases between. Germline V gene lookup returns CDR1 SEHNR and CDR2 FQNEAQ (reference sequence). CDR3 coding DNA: TGTGCCAGCAGCCCGAGGAGGGGAAAGGAAGCTTTCTTT. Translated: CASSPRRGKEAFF.

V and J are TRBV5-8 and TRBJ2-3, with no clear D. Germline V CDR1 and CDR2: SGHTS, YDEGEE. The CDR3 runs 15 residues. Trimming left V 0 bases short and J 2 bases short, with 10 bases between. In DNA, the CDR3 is TGTGCCAGCAGCTTGGGGGTGCAGGACACAGATACGCAGTATTTT. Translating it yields CASSLGVQDTDTQYF.

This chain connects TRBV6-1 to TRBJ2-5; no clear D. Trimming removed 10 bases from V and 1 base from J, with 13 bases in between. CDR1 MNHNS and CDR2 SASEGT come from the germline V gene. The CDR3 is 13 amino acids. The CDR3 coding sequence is TGTGCCACCAGAGGACGTCCCCAAGAGACCCAGTACTTC. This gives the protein CATRGRPQETQYF.

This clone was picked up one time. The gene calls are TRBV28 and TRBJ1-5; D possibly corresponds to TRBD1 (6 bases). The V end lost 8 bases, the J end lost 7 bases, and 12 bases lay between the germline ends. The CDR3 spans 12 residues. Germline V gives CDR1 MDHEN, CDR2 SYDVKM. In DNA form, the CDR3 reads TGTGCCAGCCGACAGGTCAGGCAGCCCCAGCATTTT. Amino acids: CASRQVRQPQHF.

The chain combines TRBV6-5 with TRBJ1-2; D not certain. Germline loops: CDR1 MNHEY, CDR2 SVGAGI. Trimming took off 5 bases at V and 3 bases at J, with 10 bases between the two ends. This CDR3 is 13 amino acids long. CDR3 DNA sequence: TGTGCCAGCAGTAGACCGAATTACTATGGCTACACCTTC. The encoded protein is CASSRPNYYGYTF.

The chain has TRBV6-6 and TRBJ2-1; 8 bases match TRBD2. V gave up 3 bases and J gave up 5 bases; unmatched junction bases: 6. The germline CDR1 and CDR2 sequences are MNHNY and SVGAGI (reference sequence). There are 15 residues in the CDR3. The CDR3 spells CASSYPTSAHNEQFF. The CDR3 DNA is TGTGCCAGCAGTTATCCGACTAGCGCGCACAATGAGCAGTTCTTC.

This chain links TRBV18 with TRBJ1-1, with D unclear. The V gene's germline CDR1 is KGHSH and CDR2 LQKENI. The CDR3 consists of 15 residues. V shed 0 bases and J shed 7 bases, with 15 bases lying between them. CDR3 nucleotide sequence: TGTGCCAGCTCACCACCCGGAGACGTCGCGTTTGAAGCTTTCTTT. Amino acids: CASSPPGDVAFEAFF. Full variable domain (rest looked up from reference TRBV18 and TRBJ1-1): NAGVMQNPRHLVRRRGQEARLRCSPMKGHSHVYWYRQLPEEGLKFMVYLQKENIIDESGMPKERFSAEFPKEGPSILRIQQVVRGDSAAYFCASSPPGDVAFEAFFGQGTRLTVV.

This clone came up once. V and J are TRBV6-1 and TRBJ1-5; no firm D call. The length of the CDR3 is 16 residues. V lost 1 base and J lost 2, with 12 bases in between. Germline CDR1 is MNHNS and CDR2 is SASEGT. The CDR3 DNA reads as TGTGCCAGCAGTGAAGTTTCGGGGAAGGGCAATCAGCCCCAGCATTTT. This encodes CASSEVSGKGNQPQHF.

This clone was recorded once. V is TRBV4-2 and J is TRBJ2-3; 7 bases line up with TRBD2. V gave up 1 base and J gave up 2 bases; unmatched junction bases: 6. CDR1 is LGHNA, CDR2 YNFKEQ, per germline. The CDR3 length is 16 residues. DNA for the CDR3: TGTGCCAGCAGCCAAGGTCTAGCGGAGAACACAGATACGCAGTATTTT. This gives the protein CASSQGLAENTDTQYF.

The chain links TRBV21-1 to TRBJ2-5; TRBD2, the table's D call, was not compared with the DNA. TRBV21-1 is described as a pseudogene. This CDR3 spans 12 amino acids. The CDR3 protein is CASRTFSETQYF. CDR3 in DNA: TGTGCCAGCAGAACTTTCTCTGAGACCCAGTACTTC.

The CDR3 nucleotides are TGTGCCAGTAGTACGCTGGGGTTAGCCAAAAACATTCAGTACTTC. Translating it yields CASSTLGLAKNIQYF. This sequence joins TRBV19 and TRBJ2-4, with unresolved D. Germline V CDR1 and CDR2: LNHDA, SQIVND (reference sequence). The CDR3 runs 15 residues. V lost 4 bases and J 0 bases, leaving 10 bases between the germline ends.

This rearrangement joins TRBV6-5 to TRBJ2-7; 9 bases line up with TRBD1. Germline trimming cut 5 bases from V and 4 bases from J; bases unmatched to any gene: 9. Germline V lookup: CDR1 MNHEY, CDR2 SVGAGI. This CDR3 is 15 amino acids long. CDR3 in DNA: TGTGCCAGCAGTCGGCGACAGGGGGTCCAATACGAGCAGTACTTC. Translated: CASSRRQGVQYEQYF.